These 16 T cell receptor beta chains came from one sample sequenced in a study of cytomegalovirus exposure and HLA in healthy donors (dated by TCRdb to between 2016 and 2019). Library prep was done by the immunoSEQ multiplex PCR assay. TCRdb took this table from immuneACCESS and kept in-frame rearrangements with V and J called. Such tables lack part of the clones; where checked against another copy, unresolved V genes explain under half of the gap, and the rest is unexplained. The sample table contains 150,000 or so clones; only one count was recorded for about 90% of them. In total, the top ten clones hold 6.2% of the sample. Sequencing input: PBMCs. Receptor source: a woman aged 25 to 39 in good health and CMV-seropositive.

This rearrangement joins TRBV5-6 to TRBJ2-5; perhaps TRBD1 as D (5 bases). The CDR3 contains 16 residues. Trimming took off 1 base at V and 1 base at J, with 14 bases between the two ends. CDR1 is SGHDT, CDR2 YYEEEE, per germline. The CDR3 here is CASSLNRARAQETQYF. In DNA, the CDR3 is TGTGCCAGCAGCTTGAATAGGGCCAGGGCCCAAGAGACCCAGTACTTC.

CDR3 amino acids: CASSSAGGPPDTQYF. The CDR3 DNA reads TGTGCCAGCAGCTCGGCGGGAGGGCCCCCAGATACGCAGTATTTT. The rearrangement joins TRBV9 to TRBJ2-3; 9 bases line up with TRBD2. From germline, CDR1 is SGDLS and CDR2 YYNGEE. The CDR3 extends over 15 amino acids. Trimming cost V 4 bases and J 4 bases; bases outside gene matches: 7. The whole variable domain, filled in from reference TRBV9 and TRBJ2-3, reads DSGVTQTPKHLITATGQRVTLRCSPRSGDLSVYWYQQSLDQGLQFLIQYYNGEERAKGNILERFSAQQFPDLHSELNLSSLELGDSALYFCASSSAGGPPDTQYFGPGTRLTVL.

The genes are TRBV9 and TRBJ2-5, with TRBD2 matching 13 bases. V gave up 3 bases and J gave up 1 base; unmatched junction bases: 0. This CDR3 comprises 15 residues. Per germline, CDR1 SGDLS and CDR2 YYNGEE. The chain's CDR3 is CASSGTSGSQETQYF. In DNA, the CDR3 is TGTGCCAGCAGCGGGACTAGCGGGAGCCAAGAGACCCAGTACTTC.

The chain is built from TRBV7-2 and TRBJ1-1, with D possibly TRBD1 on 6 matching bases. This CDR3 is built from 13 residues. Trimming left V 5 bases short and J 1 base short, with 8 bases between. CDR1 is SGHTA and CDR2 is FQGNSA in the germline V gene. The CDR3 loop reads CASSRQENTEAFF. CDR3 sequence (DNA): TGTGCCAGCAGCCGACAGGAGAACACTGAAGCTTTCTTT.

The chain couples TRBV13 to TRBJ1-6; possibly TRBD1 for D (6 bases). V lost 3 bases to trimming and J lost 12 bases, with 18 bases between them. Germline V CDR1 and CDR2: PRHDT, FYEKMQ (reference sequence). CDR3 length: 15 amino acids. The chain's CDR3 is CASSFTGIENEPLHF. The CDR3 DNA reads TGTGCCAGCAGCTTTACAGGGATCGAGAACGAACCCCTCCACTTT.

The chain links TRBV4-2 to TRBJ2-3, with D possibly being TRBD2 (5 bases). Germline values: CDR1 LGHNA, CDR2 YNFKEQ. The CDR3 spans 12 residues. With 2 bases removed from V and 12 bases from J, the gap between germline ends came to 12 bases. In DNA form, the CDR3 reads TGTGCCAGCAGCCAAAGTCGGGGTAACCAGTATTTT. It codes for CASSQSRGNQYF.

This clone showed up just a few times. The chain has TRBV6-1 and TRBJ1-4; 10 bases agree with TRBD1. Trimming at V came to 4 bases and at J to 8 bases, leaving 7 bases not matched to a gene. The germline V gene has CDR1 MNHNS and CDR2 SASEGT. The CDR3 length is 15 residues. In DNA, the CDR3 is TGTGCCAGCAGTGGAAGGGACAGGGGCGTCGAAAAACTGTTTTTT. Its protein product is CASSGRDRGVEKLFF.

V usage is TRBV2 and J usage is TRBJ2-7; 7 bases align to TRBD2. Germline V gene lookup returns CDR1 SNHLY and CDR2 FYNNEI. The CDR3 totals 14 residues. The V gene end was trimmed by 4 bases and the J gene end by 7 bases; junction bases not matched to a gene: 10. DNA for the CDR3: TGTGCCAGCAGTGCTGGGGGAGGGCCACGGGAGCAGTACTTC. Translation: CASSAGGGPREQYF.

The chain joins TRBV1 to TRBJ2-1; TRBD2, the table's D call, lacks a check against the DNA. TRBV1 is given as a pseudogene. The CDR3 contains 17 residues. The CDR3 DNA is TGCACCAGCAGCCAAGATTGTCTAGCGGGGGACTACAATGAGCAGTTCTTC. Protein product: CTSSQDCLAGDYNEQFF.

This clone was picked up one time. This chain connects TRBV29-1 to TRBJ2-3, with TRBD2 as a possible D gene (5 bases). Trimming left V 4 bases short and J 0 bases short, with 8 bases between. The CDR3 has 13 amino acids. Germline lookup yields CDR1 SQVTM and CDR2 ANQGSEA. The CDR3 here is CSVALGSTDTQYF. The CDR3 nucleotides are TGCAGCGTTGCACTAGGTAGCACAGATACGCAGTATTTT.

The genes are TRBV6-1 and TRBJ2-5; 10 bases agree with TRBD2. Germline-derived CDR1 and CDR2 are MNHNS and SASEGT. The CDR3 is made up of 14 amino acids. V shed 7 bases, J shed 5 bases, and the junction held 7 bases outside the gene matches. This CDR3 is CASKEAGGHETQYF. The CDR3 DNA follows: TGTGCCAGCAAAGAAGCGGGGGGGCATGAGACCCAGTACTTC.

Note on this clone: The identical CDR3 is also encoded by other nucleotide sequences in the sample. The chain recombines TRBV28 with TRBJ2-7, with D unresolved. CDR1 MDHEN and CDR2 SYDVKM come from the germline V gene. The V and J ends lost 5 bases and 0 bases respectively, with 5 bases between them. This CDR3 has 12 residues. The CDR3, as DNA: TGTGCCAGCAGTCTCTACTCCTACGAGCAGTACTTC. This translates into CASSLYSYEQYF.

The rearrangement uses TRBV7-7 and TRBJ2-5, with 12 bases fitting TRBD2. The CDR3 extends over 15 amino acids. V shed 1 base, J shed 4 bases, and the junction held 1 base outside the gene matches. Germline loops: CDR1 SSHAT, CDR2 FNYEAQ (reference sequence). CDR3: CASSLGGLAGETQYF. CDR3 DNA sequence: TGTGCCAGCAGCTTAGGGGGACTAGCGGGAGAGACCCAGTACTTC.

The chain has TRBV13 and TRBJ2-7; 8 nucleotides match TRBD2. The CDR3 has 15 amino acids. CDR1 is PRHDT, CDR2 FYEKMQ, per germline (reference sequence). V was pared by 1 base and J by 0 bases, with 2 bases of the junction left unmatched. The CDR3 here is CASSLVAGSSYEQYF. The CDR3 DNA sequence: TGTGCCAGCAGCTTAGTAGCGGGGAGCTCCTACGAGCAGTACTTC.

This rearrangement joins TRBV27 to TRBJ1-1; tentatively, D is TRBD1 (6 bases). CDR3 length: 15 amino acids. V was cut by 2 bases and J by 3 bases, with 13 bases left in between. Germline V gene data show CDR1 as MNHEY and CDR2 as SMNVEV (reference sequence). The CDR3 sequence: CASSLGAGADTEAFF. CDR3 DNA: TGTGCCAGCAGTTTAGGGGCAGGGGCGGACACTGAAGCTTTCTTT.

The chain couples TRBV28 to TRBJ1-5; TRBD1 is a possible D gene (5 bases). The CDR3 sequence is 16 residues long. V was clipped by 2 bases and J by 0 bases, with 11 bases between them. Germline-derived CDR1 and CDR2 are MDHEN and SYDVKM. The chain's CDR3 is CASSLGASYSNQPQHF. The CDR3 DNA reads as TGTGCCAGCAGTTTAGGGGCAAGCTATAGCAATCAGCCCCAGCATTTT.